These 20 T cell receptor beta chains originate from one sample sequenced in a study of blood T cell repertoires in COVID-19 (TCRdb year 2020). Preparation of the library involved the immunoSEQ multiplex PCR assay. Entries here come from immuneACCESS through TCRdb and include only in-frame sequences with V and J called. Some clones fail to appear in such tables; in the studies checked, an unresolved V gene covers under half of the shortfall, and the cause of the remainder is unknown. Across this sample there are a few hundred thousand clones, with 80% to 90% seen only once. The ten largest clones add up to about 10% of the sample. Sample: PBMCs or T cells enriched from blood (not recorded which). These receptors all come from a woman aged 45-59 years who had recovered from COVID-19.

The chain combines TRBV6-1 with TRBJ1-5; a weak D match, TRBD1 (6 bases). The CDR3 loop spans 18 amino acids. V lost 3 bases and J lost 4, with 22 bases in between. Germline assignment: CDR1 MNHNS and CDR2 SASEGT. CDR3 residues: CASSERGGSDRLNQPQHF. The CDR3 DNA is TGTGCCAGCAGTGAGAGGGGGGGATCAGACAGACTGAATCAGCCCCAGCATTTT.

The chain is built from TRBV5-6 and TRBJ1-3, with D possibly TRBD1 on 6 matching bases. The CDR3 sequence is 15 residues long. V dropped 4 bases and J dropped 1 base, with 12 bases sitting between them. From germline, CDR1 is SGHDT and CDR2 YYEEEE. The chain's CDR3 is CASSDQTGSGNTIYF. CDR3 in DNA: TGTGCCAGCAGCGACCAAACAGGGTCTGGAAACACCATATATTTT.

The chain uses TRBV25-1 and TRBJ2-2, with D perhaps matching TRBD1 (6 bases). The CDR3 is 16 amino acids. Germline CDR1 reads MGHDK; CDR2 reads SYGVNS. The germline V and J ends were trimmed by 3 bases and 0 bases, with 11 bases remaining between them. CDR3 DNA: TGTGCCAGCAGTGATCCGGGACACACGAACACCGGGGAGCTGTTTTTT. It encodes CASSDPGHTNTGELFF.

The chain carries TRBV18 and TRBJ1-1; D gene ambiguous. V was shortened by 0 bases and J by 1 base, with 6 bases between the two germline ends. Per the germline V gene, CDR1 is KGHSH and CDR2 is LQKENI. This CDR3 is built from 14 residues. CDR3 sequence: CASSPPGTNTEAFF. CDR3 coding DNA: TGTGCCAGCTCACCACCGGGCACGAACACTGAAGCTTTCTTT.

CDR3 protein: CASSYSASTVFSGELFF. In DNA, the CDR3 is TGTGCCAGCAGTTACTCAGCGTCAACGGTCTTCAGCGGGGAGCTGTTTTTT. J is TRBJ2-2 and V is TRBV6-2 or TRBV6-3; D is undetermined. Trimming removed 0 bases from V and 7 bases from J, with 18 bases in between. Germline assignment: CDR1 MNHEY and CDR2 SVGEGT. The CDR3 has 17 residues.

The rearrangement links TRBV15 to TRBJ1-2; 10 bases line up with TRBD1. Germline lookup yields CDR1 LNHNV and CDR2 YYDKDF (reference sequence). The CDR3 runs to 15 residues. With 0 bases clipped from V and 5 bases from J, the junction kept 3 bases outside the gene matches. As DNA, the CDR3 is TGTGCCACCAGCAGAGACCGGGACAGGGGATATGGCTACACCTTC. Translated, it gives CATSRDRDRGYGYTF.

The V call is TRBV2, the J call TRBJ1-1, with 7 bases that match TRBD1. Germline loops: CDR1 SNHLY, CDR2 FYNNEI. This CDR3 is 16 amino acids long. Trimming removed 1 base from V and 3 bases from J; junction bases left unmatched: 8. The CDR3 loop reads CASSEGQGPAYTEAFF. The CDR3 DNA sequence: TGTGCCAGCAGTGAAGGACAGGGTCCGGCCTACACTGAAGCTTTCTTT.

The rearrangement joins TRBV6-1 to TRBJ1-1; D gene unclear. Deletions cut 0 bases from V and 0 bases from J, with 8 bases between. This CDR3 comprises 15 residues. Germline V lookup: CDR1 MNHNS, CDR2 SASEGT. The CDR3 bases are TGTGCCAGCAGTGAAGCTATGGGAGTGAACACTGAAGCTTTCTTT. As protein: CASSEAMGVNTEAFF.

This sequence joins TRBV4-2 and TRBJ1-1; tentatively, D is TRBD1 (6 bases). CDR3 length: 15 amino acids. Trimming took off 4 bases at V and 4 bases at J, with 16 bases between the two ends. The germline V gene has CDR1 LGHNA and CDR2 YNFKEQ. DNA for the CDR3: TGTGCCAGCAGCCCAGGGGAGGGGGACCGCACTGAAGCTTTCTTT. Translation gives CASSPGEGDRTEAFF.

J is TRBJ1-2 and V is TRBV28; 9 bases align to TRBD1. J was trimmed by 8 bases and V by 6 bases; bases with no gene match: 16. Germline V gene lookup returns CDR1 MDHEN and CDR2 SYDVKM. The CDR3 loop spans 16 amino acids. CDR3 sequence (DNA): TGTGCCAGCAGAACCCTAACCTCACAGGGGGCTGGGGGCTACACCTTC. Amino acid sequence: CASRTLTSQGAGGYTF.

This chain connects TRBV30 to TRBJ2-7; TRBD2 aligns across 8 bases. The germline V gene has CDR1 GTSNPN and CDR2 SVGIG (reference sequence). The J segment lost 2 bases and the V segment lost 5 bases, leaving 11 bases of the junction unmatched. There are 15 residues in the CDR3. The CDR3 spells CAWEGDSGVPYEQYF. The CDR3 DNA follows: TGTGCCTGGGAGGGGGATAGCGGGGTTCCCTACGAGCAGTACTTC.

The V and J genes are TRBV9 and TRBJ2-1, with 11 bases aligning to TRBD1. Trimming removed 1 base from V and 9 bases from J; junction bases left unmatched: 6. CDR3 length: 15 amino acids. CDR1 SGDLS and CDR2 YYNGEE come from the germline V gene. In nucleotides, the CDR3 is TGTGCCAGCAGCGTAATCGGACAGGGGGCGGTTGAGCAGTTCTTC. It encodes CASSVIGQGAVEQFF.

This rearrangement joins TRBV5-6 to TRBJ1-2; TRBD1 agrees at 7 bases. Germline trimming cut 9 bases from V and 0 bases from J; bases unmatched to any gene: 14. CDR1 is SGHDT and CDR2 is YYEEEE in the germline V gene. The CDR3 contains 16 residues. CDR3 loop: CATLRQGGAANYGYTF. The CDR3 region has the DNA TGTGCCACCCTGAGACAGGGTGGGGCAGCTAACTATGGCTACACCTTC.

The rearrangement uses TRBV10-3 and TRBJ2-7, with TRBD2 identical over 8 bases. The V gene's germline CDR1 is ENHRY and CDR2 SYGVKD. This CDR3 is built from 15 residues. J was trimmed by 2 bases and V by 4 bases; bases with no gene match: 7. The CDR3 bases are TGTGCCATCAGTGTGTCGGCGGGGGGAACCTACGAGCAGTACTTC. Translating gives CAISVSAGGTYEQYF.

This sequence joins TRBV7-9 and TRBJ2-5; 7 positions match TRBD1. With V trimmed by 1 base and J by 3 bases, 14 bases remained unmatched. Germline CDR1 is SEHNR and CDR2 is FQNEAQ (reference sequence). This CDR3 contains 18 residues. The chain's CDR3 is CASSLGTSTGTVKETQYF. The CDR3 region has the DNA TGTGCCAGCAGCTTAGGTACATCGACAGGGACAGTCAAAGAGACCCAGTACTTC.

This clone has just one count. In DNA form, the CDR3 reads TGTGCCAGCAGCTTGGTGATGTCCAGGGCCCACGAGCAGTACTTC. It codes for CASSLVMSRAHEQYF. The chain couples TRBV5-8 to TRBJ2-7; D perhaps matches TRBD1 (5 bases). The V end lost 0 bases, the J end lost 5 bases, and 15 bases lay between the germline ends. This CDR3 has 15 amino acids. Germline CDR1 is SGHTS and CDR2 is YDEGEE.

The sample holds a few counts of this clone. The chain has TRBV6-2 or TRBV6-3 and TRBJ1-1; D remains unclear. The ends were cut back, 2 bases at V and 4 bases at J, with 17 bases in the middle. Germline V CDR1 and CDR2: MNHEY, SVGEGT. This CDR3 contains 16 residues. This chain's CDR3 is CASSYDSGREGTEAFF. CDR3 DNA sequence: TGTGCCAGCAGTTACGACTCCGGTCGGGAAGGCACTGAAGCTTTCTTT.

This clone showed up just a few times. The chain has TRBV28 and TRBJ1-6; no clear D gene. Trimming removed 6 bases at V and 2 bases at J, with 8 bases between. From germline, CDR1 is MDHEN and CDR2 SYDVKM. The CDR3 extends over 14 amino acids. The CDR3 sequence: CASRGGAYNSPLHF. Written as DNA, the CDR3 is TGTGCCAGCAGGGGAGGAGCCTATAATTCACCCCTCCACTTT.

The rearrangement uses TRBV13 and TRBJ1-4; D perhaps matches TRBD1 (6 bases). This CDR3 has 15 amino acids. Germline CDR1 is PRHDT and CDR2 is FYEKMQ (reference sequence). V lost 2 bases and J 4 bases, leaving 11 bases between the germline ends. As DNA, the CDR3 is TGTGCCAGCAGCTTACGACAGGCAAATAATGAAAAACTGTTTTTT. Its translation is CASSLRQANNEKLFF.

This clone has just a few counts. The rearrangement uses TRBV29-1 and TRBJ2-7, with TRBD2 matching 10 bases. Trimming removed 5 bases from V and 6 bases from J; junction bases left unmatched: 7. CDR3 size: 13 residues. Germline V gene data show CDR1 as SQVTM and CDR2 as ANQGSEA. The CDR3 region has the DNA TGCAGCGTTAGGACTAGCGGTCCCCTCGAGCAGTACTTC. This codes for CSVRTSGPLEQYF.